This T cell receptor (beta chain) is drawn from a study of technical replicates of blood from several donors (dated by TCRdb to the late 2010s). Libraries were prepared through the immunoSEQ multiplex PCR assay. Here the immuneACCESS table is served through TCRdb, limited to in-frame sequences with V and J called. Missing clones are a known gap in these copies; in checked studies unresolved V genes cover under half, and the rest lacks a known reason. The sample has some 80,000 clones on record, approximately 94% of them singletons. Of the sample, 0.38% is held by the ten largest clones. Notes on this clone: Its antigen is currently not known. There are no base qualities to consult, and no much larger clone falls within one base.

Between the V and J ends, shortened by 2 bases and 4 bases respectively, the junction contains 11 bases. The CDR3 sequence holds 14 residues, the cysteine and phenylalanine included. CDR3 DNA only is kept here, 42 bases in frame from base 1. CDR1 and CDR2, per the germline V gene (reference sequence), are LNHNV and YYDKDF. In this chain, TRBV15 is recombined with TRBJ1-2; D gene: possibly TRBD1, on 6 matching bases. The sequenced sample was T cells isolated from PBMCs. This sequence originates from a human donor in good health. The DNA sequence follows: TGTGCCACCAGCAGATGGGACAACCCCTATGGCTACACCTTC. It specifies CATSRWDNPYGYTF.